The clone carrying this T cell receptor beta chain appeared once. The antigen is unknown. These data are taken from a study of T cell clones after liver transplantation. Study-level results: Post-transplant time points were not standardized, so conclusions are preliminary.

The assay was immunoSEQ multiplex PCR, and TCRdb's table has in-frame clones only and misses some. The sample records roughly 20,000 clones, over 70% being singletons. The ends were cut back, 8 bases at V and 5 bases at J, with 12 bases in the middle. The CDR3 runs 12 residues. V usage is TRBV23-1 and J usage is TRBJ1-1, with D hard to call. TRBV23-1 belongs to the ORF category, with a function that is uncertain. The material sequenced was CD8+ T cells from blood, taken before liver transplant. The sequence derives from a human donor who received a liver transplant. CDR3 residues: CASVPRRTEAFF. In DNA, the CDR3 is TGCGCCAGCGTCCCGAGGAGAACTGAAGCTTTCTTT.